The clone carrying this T cell receptor (beta chain) appeared a few times. This sample is part of a study of blood T cell repertoires in COVID-19. Some clones are missing from TCRdb's copy, which holds only in-frame ones; the method was immunoSEQ multiplex PCR. The profile covers some 200,000 clones, with about four fifths appearing a single time and nearly 5% taken by the ten largest. The specimen was PBMCs or T cells enriched from blood (not recorded which). This clonotype was obtained from a woman in her 50s who had been exposed to COVID-19.

The CDR3 DNA reads TGTGCCATCAGTGAGCCGAGGACAGGGGTCGCCCATGGCTACACCTTC. Translation gives CAISEPRTGVAHGYTF. This chain links TRBV10-3 with TRBJ1-2, with TRBD1 identical over 9 bases. The CDR3 is made up of 16 amino acids. V was pared by 2 bases and J by 6 bases, with 10 bases of the junction left unmatched. Germline CDR1 reads ENHRY; CDR2 reads SYGVKD.